This TCR beta chain was captured in a study of blood T cell repertoires in COVID-19. The assay was immunoSEQ multiplex PCR, and TCRdb's table has in-frame clones only and misses some. Of hundreds of thousands of clones listed, around four fifths are singletons. In the case of this clone: Other nucleotide sequences from this sample produce the same CDR3.

This receptor was taken from a woman older than 75 with active or convalescent COVID-19. Sequencing was carried out using peripheral blood.

The CDR3 is CASSLTGGYEQYF. DNA for the CDR3: TGTGCCAGCAGTTTGACCGGGGGGTACGAGCAGTACTTC. The chain recombines TRBV28 with TRBJ2-7; 7 positions agree with TRBD2. Germline V gene data show CDR1 as MDHEN and CDR2 as SYDVKM. The CDR3 totals 13 residues. V gave up 3 bases and J gave up 4 bases; unmatched junction bases: 3.